The rows below give T cell receptor beta chains drawn from one sample of a study of cytomegalovirus exposure and HLA in healthy donors. Generated by immunoSEQ multiplex PCR, the TCRdb table keeps only in-frame clones and is missing some. This sample carries about 70,000 clones, 85% to 90% of them seen once, and the ten largest clones take around 10%. Sequenced input: PBMCs. All receptors derive from a woman in her twenties or thirties in good health and CMV-seropositive. Both conserved end residues are part of each CDR3. The D gene is left open where the match is weak. Size is omitted from some rows. Given values are once, few, many or a class for expanded clones.

CDR3 protein | CDR3 DNA | clone size | J gene | D gene | V gene
CASSYSGTANQPQHF | TGTGCCAGCAGCTATTCAGGGACAGCTAATCAGCCCCAGCATTTT | NA | TRBJ1-5 | TRBD1 | TRBV7-2
CASSLAENEQFF | TGCGCCAGCAGCTTGGCAGAAAATGAGCAGTTCTTC | NA | TRBJ2-1 | NA | TRBV5-1
CAWSGAGQVYYEQYF | TGTGCCTGGAGTGGTGCGGGACAGGTATACTACGAGCAGTACTTC | NA | TRBJ2-7 | TRBD1 | TRBV30
CASSLNSGLGYTF | TGTGCCAGCAGCTTAAACAGTGGACTCGGCTACACCTTC | NA | TRBJ1-2 | NA | TRBV5-6
CASSLGRFQGRNTEAFF | TGTGCCAGCAGCTTAGGAAGGTTCCAGGGGAGGAACACTGAAGCTTTCTTT | NA | TRBJ1-1 | NA | TRBV7-8
CAISDSTGGYGYTF | TGTGCCATCAGTGACTCGACAGGGGGTTATGGCTACACCTTC | NA | TRBJ1-2 | TRBD1 | TRBV10-3
CASSPREGSHNYGYTF | TGCGCCAGCAGCCCCCGGGAGGGATCACATAACTATGGCTACACCTTC | NA | TRBJ1-2 | NA | TRBV5-1
CASSFGRGLNEQFF | TGTGCCAGTAGTTTTGGACGGGGTCTTAATGAGCAGTTCTTC | NA | TRBJ2-1 | NA | TRBV19
CASRDRVGKNIQYF | TGTGCCAGCAGGGACAGGGTTGGCAAAAACATTCAGTACTTC | once | TRBJ2-4 | TRBD1 | TRBV6-5
CAWSRTTSGSSDTQYF | TGTGCCTGGAGTAGGACGACTAGCGGGAGTTCGGATACGCAGTATTTT | NA | TRBJ2-3 | TRBD2 | TRBV30
CASRWTGGGYGYTF | TGTGCCAGCAGGTGGACAGGGGGCGGCTATGGCTACACCTTC | NA | TRBJ1-2 | TRBD1 | TRBV27
CASSQLDSRYTF | TGTGCCAGCAGTCAGCTGGACAGTCGCTACACCTTC | NA | TRBJ1-2 | NA | TRBV6-6
CASSGLGSGSGETQYF | TGTGCCAGCAGTGGTCTGGGTAGCGGGAGCGGGGAGACCCAGTACTTC | NA | TRBJ2-5 | TRBD2 | TRBV6-4
CASSLTARDGYTF | TGTGCCAGCAGCTTAACCGCCAGGGATGGCTACACCTTC | NA | TRBJ1-2 | NA | TRBV7-3
CASSQDEGFKGYTF | TGCGCCAGCAGCCAAGATGAGGGCTTTAAAGGCTACACCTTC | NA | TRBJ1-2 | NA | TRBV4-1
CATSRDRERSYNEQFF | TGTGCCACCAGCAGAGATAGGGAGAGGAGCTACAATGAGCAGTTCTTC | NA | TRBJ2-1 | NA | TRBV15
CASRLPGTSIGGYTF | TGTGCCAGCAGATTACCTGGGACTTCAATTGGTGGCTACACCTTC | NA | TRBJ1-2 | NA | TRBV27